This TCR beta chain was recovered during a study of blood T cell repertoires in COVID-19. Across the study: Samples came from the United States, Italy and Spain, spanning acute and convalescent COVID-19. Sources were T cells, B-cell-depleted T cells, or PBMCs; the material itself was cDNA or gDNA.

The germline gives CDR1 LGHNA, CDR2 YSLEER. With 0 bases removed from V and 4 bases from J, the gap between germline ends came to 13 bases. The CDR3 runs to 17 residues. The authors' processing: For nucleated cells, counts were estimated from reference gene primer amplification. Assay: immunoSEQ multiplex PCR; the TCRdb copy retains only in-frame clones and omits some. V and J calls and clone size come straight from that table; D and trimming were deduced from the DNA. The data show about 140,000 clones, with 85% to 90% seen just once and roughly 4% held by the top ten. The chain has TRBV4-3 and TRBJ1-6; D gene unclear. Sequencing was carried out using peripheral blood. The receptor comes from a woman aged 40 to 49 with acute or convalescent COVID-19. This CDR3 reads CASSQDATLRYNSPLHF. CDR3 coding DNA: TGCGCCAGCAGCCAAGATGCTACCCTAAGATATAATTCACCCCTCCACTTT.